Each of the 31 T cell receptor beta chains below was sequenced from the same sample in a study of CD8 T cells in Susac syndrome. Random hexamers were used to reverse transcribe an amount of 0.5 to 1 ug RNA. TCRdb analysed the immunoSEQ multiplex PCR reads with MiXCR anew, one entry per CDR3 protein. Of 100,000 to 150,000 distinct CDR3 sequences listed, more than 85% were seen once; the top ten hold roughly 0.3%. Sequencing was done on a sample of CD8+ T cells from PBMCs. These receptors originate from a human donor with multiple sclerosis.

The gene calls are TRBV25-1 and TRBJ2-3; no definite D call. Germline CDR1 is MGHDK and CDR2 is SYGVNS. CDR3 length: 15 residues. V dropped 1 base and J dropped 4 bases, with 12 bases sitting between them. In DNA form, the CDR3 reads TGTGCCAGCAGTGAATCCTCCCGGCCTTCAGATACGCAGTATTTT. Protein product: CASSESSRPSDTQYF.

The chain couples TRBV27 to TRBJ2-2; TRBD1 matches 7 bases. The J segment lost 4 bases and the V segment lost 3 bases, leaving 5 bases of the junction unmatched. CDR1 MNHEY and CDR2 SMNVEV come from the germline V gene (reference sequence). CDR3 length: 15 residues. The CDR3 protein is CASSFRTGLTGELFF. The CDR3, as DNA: TGTGCCAGCAGTTTCCGGACAGGTCTCACCGGGGAGCTGTTTTTT.

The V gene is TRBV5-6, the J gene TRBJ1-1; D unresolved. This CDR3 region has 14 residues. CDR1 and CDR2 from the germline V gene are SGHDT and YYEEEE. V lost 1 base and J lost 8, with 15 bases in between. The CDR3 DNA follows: TGTGCCAGCAGCTTGAGAGGATACGGCAGGGAAGCTTTCTTT. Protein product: CASSLRGYGREAFF.

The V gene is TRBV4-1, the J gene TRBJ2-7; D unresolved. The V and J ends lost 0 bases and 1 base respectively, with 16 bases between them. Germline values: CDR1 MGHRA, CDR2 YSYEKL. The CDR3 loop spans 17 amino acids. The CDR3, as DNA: TGCGCCAGCAGCCAAGATTTGGGAACGGTGGGATCCTACGAGCAGTACTTC. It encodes CASSQDLGTVGSYEQYF.

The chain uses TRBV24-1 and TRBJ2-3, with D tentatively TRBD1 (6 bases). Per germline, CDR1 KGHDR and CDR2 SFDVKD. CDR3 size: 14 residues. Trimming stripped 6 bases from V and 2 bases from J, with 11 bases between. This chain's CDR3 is CATSTGHYTDTQYF. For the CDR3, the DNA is TGTGCCACCAGTACAGGGCACTACACAGATACGCAGTATTTT.

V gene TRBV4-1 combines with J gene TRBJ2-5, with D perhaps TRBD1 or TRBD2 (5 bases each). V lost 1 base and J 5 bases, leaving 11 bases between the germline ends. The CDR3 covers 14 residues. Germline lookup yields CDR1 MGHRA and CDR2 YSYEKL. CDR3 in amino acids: CASSQGIGDETQYF. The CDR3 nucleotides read TGCGCCAGCAGCCAAGGGATCGGGGACGAGACCCAGTACTTC.

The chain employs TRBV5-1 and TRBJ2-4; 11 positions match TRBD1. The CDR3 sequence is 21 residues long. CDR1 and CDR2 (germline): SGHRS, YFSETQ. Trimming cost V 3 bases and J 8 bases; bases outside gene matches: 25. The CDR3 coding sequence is TGCGCCAGCAGCTCCCCGGACAGGGGGCGAGAAAGCGTGGGTTTCTTGGACATTCAGTACTTC. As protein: CASSSPDRGRESVGFLDIQYF.

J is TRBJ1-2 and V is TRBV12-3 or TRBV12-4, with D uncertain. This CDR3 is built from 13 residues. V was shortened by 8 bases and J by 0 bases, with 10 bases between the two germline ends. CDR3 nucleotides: TGTGCCAGCGGAATCGCAGCTAACTATGGCTACACCTTC. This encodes CASGIAANYGYTF.

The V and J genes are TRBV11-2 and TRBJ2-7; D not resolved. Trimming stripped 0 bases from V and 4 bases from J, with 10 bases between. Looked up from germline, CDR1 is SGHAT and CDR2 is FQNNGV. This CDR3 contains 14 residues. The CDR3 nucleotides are TGTGCCAGCAGCTTAGATGTAGGCTTATACGAGCAGTACTTC. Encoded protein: CASSLDVGLYEQYF.

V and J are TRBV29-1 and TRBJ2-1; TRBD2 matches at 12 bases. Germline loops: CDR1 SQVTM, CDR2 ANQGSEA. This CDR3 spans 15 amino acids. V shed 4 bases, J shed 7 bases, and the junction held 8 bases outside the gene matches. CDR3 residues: CSVVHLAGGRNEQFF. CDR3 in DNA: TGCAGCGTTGTACACCTAGCGGGAGGGAGGAATGAGCAGTTCTTC.

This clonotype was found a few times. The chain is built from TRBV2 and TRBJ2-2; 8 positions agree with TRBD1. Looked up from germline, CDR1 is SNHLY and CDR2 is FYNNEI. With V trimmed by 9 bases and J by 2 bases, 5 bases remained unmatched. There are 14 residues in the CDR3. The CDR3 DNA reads TGTGCCAGTCAAGACAGGGGAAACACCGGGGAGCTGTTTTTT. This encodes CASQDRGNTGELFF.

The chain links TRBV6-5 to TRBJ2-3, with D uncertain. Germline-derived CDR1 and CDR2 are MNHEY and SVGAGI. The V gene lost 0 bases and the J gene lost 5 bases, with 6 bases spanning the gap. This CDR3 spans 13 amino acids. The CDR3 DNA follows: TGTGCCAGCAGTTACTCCGACGAAGATACGCAGTATTTT. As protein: CASSYSDEDTQYF.

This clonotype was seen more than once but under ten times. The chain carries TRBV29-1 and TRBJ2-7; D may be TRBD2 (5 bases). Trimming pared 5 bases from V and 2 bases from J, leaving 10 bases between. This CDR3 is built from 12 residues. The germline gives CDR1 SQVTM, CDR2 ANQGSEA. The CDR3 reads CSVWASTYEQYV. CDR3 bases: TGCAGCGTTTGGGCTAGCACCTACGAGCAGTACGTC.

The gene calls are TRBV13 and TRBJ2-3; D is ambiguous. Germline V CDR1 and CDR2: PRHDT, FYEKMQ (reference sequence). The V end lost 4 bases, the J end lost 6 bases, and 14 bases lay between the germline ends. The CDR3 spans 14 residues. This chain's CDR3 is CASSWEGRSDTQYF. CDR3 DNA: TGTGCCAGCAGCTGGGAAGGGCGGTCGGATACGCAGTATTTT. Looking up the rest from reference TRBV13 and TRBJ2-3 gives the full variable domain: AAGVIQSPRHLIKEKRETATLKCYPIPRHDTVYWYQQGPGQDPQFLISFYEKMQSDKGSIPDRFSAQQFSDYHSELNMSSLELGDSALYFCASSWEGRSDTQYFGPGTRLTVL.

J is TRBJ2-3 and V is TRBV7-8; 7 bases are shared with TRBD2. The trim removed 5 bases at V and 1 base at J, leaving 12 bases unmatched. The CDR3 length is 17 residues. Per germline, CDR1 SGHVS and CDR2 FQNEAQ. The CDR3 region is CASSQSSREMGTDTQYF. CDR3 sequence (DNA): TGTGCCAGCAGCCAGTCATCGCGGGAGATGGGCACAGATACGCAGTATTTT.

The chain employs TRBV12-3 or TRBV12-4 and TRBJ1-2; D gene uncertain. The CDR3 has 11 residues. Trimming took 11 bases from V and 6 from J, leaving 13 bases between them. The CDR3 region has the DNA TGTGCCGGTTGGGGTTTCGATGGCTACACCTTC. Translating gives CAGWGFDGYTF.

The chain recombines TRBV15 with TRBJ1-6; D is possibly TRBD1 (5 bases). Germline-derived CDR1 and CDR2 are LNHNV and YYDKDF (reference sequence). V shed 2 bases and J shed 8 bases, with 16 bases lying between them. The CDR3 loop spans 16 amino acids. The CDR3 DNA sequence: TGTGCCACCAGCAGAAGAGGGGCCGGATCTTATTCACCCCTCCACTTT. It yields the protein CATSRRGAGSYSPLHF.

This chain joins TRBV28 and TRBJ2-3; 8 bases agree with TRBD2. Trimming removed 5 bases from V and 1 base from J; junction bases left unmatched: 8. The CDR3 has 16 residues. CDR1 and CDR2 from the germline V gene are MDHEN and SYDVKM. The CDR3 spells CASSLKGLVGTDTQYF. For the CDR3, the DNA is TGTGCCAGCAGTCTCAAGGGACTAGTTGGCACAGATACGCAGTATTTT.

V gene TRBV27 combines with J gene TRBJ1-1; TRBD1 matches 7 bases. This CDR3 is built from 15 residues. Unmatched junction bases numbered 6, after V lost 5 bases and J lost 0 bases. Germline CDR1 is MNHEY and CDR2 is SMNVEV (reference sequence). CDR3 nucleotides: TGTGCCAGCAGTCTTTTTCAGGGGGTGAACACTGAAGCTTTCTTT. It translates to CASSLFQGVNTEAFF.

CDR3 nucleotide sequence: TGTGCCAGCAGCGGGACTAGCGGGGCCCCCCCAGATACGCAGTATTTT. Translated, it gives CASSGTSGAPPDTQYF. The chain carries TRBV11-1 and TRBJ2-3; 13 bases are shared with TRBD2. The J segment lost 4 bases and the V segment lost 5 bases, leaving 6 bases of the junction unmatched. This CDR3 region has 16 residues. In germline, CDR1 is SGHAT, CDR2 FQDESV (reference sequence).

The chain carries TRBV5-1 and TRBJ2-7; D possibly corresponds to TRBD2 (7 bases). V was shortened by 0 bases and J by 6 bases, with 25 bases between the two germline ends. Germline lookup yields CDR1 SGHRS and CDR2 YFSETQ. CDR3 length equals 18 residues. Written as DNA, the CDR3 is TGCGCCAGCAGCTTGGCAGGCTGGGGGGGCCACGGACATGGCGAGCAGTACTTC. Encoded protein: CASSLAGWGGHGHGEQYF.

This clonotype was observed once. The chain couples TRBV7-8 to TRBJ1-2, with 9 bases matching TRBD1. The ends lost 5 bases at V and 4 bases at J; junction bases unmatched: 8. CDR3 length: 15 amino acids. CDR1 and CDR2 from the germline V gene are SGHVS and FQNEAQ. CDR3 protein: CASSPSLTGGYGYTF. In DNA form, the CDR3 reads TGTGCCAGCAGCCCATCTTTGACAGGGGGCTATGGCTACACCTTC.

Here the CDR3 DNA reads TGCGCCAGCAGCCAAGATCCGGGCTTCCTAGCGGGGGGCCAGGGGGAGCAGTTCTTC. Its translation is CASSQDPGFLAGGQGEQFF. This chain connects TRBV4-1 to TRBJ2-1, with TRBD2 identical over 11 bases. V was clipped by 0 bases and J by 10 bases; unmatched bases: 17. CDR1 is MGHRA, CDR2 YSYEKL, per germline. CDR3 size: 19 residues.

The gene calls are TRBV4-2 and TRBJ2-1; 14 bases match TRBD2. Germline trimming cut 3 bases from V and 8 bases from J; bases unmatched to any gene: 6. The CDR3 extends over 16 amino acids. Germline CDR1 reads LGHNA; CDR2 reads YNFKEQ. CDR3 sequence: CASSHETSGRGYEQFF. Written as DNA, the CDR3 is TGTGCCAGCAGCCACGAGACTAGCGGGAGGGGCTATGAGCAGTTCTTC.

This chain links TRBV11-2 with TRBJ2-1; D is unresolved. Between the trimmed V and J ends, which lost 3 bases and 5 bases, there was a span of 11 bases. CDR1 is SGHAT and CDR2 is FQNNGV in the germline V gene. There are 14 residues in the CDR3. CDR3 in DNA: TGTGCCAGCAGCTTCTTTAGTGGCGACAATGAGCAGTTCTTC. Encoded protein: CASSFFSGDNEQFF.

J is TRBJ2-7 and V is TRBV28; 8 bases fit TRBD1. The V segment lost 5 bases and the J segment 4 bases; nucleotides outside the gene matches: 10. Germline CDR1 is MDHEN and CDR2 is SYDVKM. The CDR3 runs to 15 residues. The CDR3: CASSQLGGQDYEQYF. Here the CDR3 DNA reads TGTGCCAGCAGTCAACTTGGGGGACAGGATTACGAGCAGTACTTC.

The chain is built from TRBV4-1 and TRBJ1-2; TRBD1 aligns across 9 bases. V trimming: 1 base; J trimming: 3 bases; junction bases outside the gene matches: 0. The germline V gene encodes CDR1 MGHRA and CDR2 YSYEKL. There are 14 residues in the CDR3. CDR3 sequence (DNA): TGCGCCAGCAGCCAAGGGGACAGGGACTATGGCTACACCTTC. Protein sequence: CASSQGDRDYGYTF.

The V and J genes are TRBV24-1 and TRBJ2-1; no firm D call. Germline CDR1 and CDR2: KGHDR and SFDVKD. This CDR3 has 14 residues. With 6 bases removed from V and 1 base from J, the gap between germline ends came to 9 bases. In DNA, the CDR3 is TGTGCCACCAGTACGTCCAGGTCCTACAATGAGCAGTTCTTC. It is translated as CATSTSRSYNEQFF.

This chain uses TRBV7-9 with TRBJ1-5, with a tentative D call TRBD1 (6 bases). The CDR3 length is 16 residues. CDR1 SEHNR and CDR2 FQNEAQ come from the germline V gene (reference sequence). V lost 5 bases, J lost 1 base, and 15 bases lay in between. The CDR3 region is CASSRSEGGSNQPQHF. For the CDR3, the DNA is TGTGCCAGCAGCCGGTCGGAGGGGGGGAGCAATCAGCCCCAGCATTTT. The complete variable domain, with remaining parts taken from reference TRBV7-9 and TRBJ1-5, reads DTGVSQNPRHKITKRGQNVTFRCDPISEHNRLYWYRQTLGQGPEFLTYFQNEAQLEKSRLLSDRFSAERPKGSFSTLEIQRTEQGDSAMYLCASSRSEGGSNQPQHFGDGTRLSIL.

The CDR3 DNA is TGTGCCAGCAGCTTAGGGGGACAGGGCATGGCTGGCTGGACTGAAGCTTTCTTT. It encodes CASSLGGQGMAGWTEAFF. The rearrangement uses TRBV7-9 and TRBJ1-1; the match to TRBD1 covers 9 bases. Trimming took 1 base from V and 5 from J; bases not matched to a gene: 14. CDR1 is SEHNR and CDR2 is FQNEAQ in the germline V gene (reference sequence). The CDR3 has 18 amino acids.

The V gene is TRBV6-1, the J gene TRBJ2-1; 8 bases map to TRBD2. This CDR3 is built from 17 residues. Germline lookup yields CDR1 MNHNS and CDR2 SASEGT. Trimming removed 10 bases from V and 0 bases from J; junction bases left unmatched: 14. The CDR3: CATLFRASGSSYNEQFF. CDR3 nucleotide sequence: TGTGCCACCCTTTTCAGGGCCAGCGGGAGCTCCTACAATGAGCAGTTCTTC.